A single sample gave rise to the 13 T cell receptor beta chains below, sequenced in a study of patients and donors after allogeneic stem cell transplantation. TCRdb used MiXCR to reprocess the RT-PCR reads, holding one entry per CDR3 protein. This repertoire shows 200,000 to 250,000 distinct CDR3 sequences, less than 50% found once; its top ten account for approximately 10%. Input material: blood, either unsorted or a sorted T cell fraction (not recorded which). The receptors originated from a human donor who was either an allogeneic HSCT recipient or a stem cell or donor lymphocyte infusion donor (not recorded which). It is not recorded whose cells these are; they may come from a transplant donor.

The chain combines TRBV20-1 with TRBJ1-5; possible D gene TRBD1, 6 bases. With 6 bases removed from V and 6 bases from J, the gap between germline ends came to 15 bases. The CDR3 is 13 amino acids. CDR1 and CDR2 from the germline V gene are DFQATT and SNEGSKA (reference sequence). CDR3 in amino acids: CSAAGQYPQPQHF. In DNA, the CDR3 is TGCAGTGCCGCTGGACAGTACCCTCAGCCCCAGCATTTT.

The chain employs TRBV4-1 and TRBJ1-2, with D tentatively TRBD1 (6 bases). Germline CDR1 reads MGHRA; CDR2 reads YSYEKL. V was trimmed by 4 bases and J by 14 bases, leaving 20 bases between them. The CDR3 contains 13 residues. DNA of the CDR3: TGCGCCAGCAGCCCCCCCCAAACAGGGAGGTATACCTTC. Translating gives CASSPPQTGRYTF.

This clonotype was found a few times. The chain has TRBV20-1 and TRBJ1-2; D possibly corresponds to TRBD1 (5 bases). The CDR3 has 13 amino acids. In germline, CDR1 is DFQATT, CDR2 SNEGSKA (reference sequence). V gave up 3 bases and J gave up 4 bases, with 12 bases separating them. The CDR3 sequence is CSARTVASYGYTF. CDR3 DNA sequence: TGCAGTGCTAGGACAGTGGCAAGCTATGGCTACACCTTC.

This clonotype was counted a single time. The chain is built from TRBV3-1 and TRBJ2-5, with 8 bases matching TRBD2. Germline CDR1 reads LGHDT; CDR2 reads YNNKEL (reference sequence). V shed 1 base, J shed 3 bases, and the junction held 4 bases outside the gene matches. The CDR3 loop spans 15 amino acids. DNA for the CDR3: TGTGCCAGCAGCCAAGGAGGAGCGGGGGAAGAGACCCAGTACTTC. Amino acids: CASSQGGAGEETQYF.

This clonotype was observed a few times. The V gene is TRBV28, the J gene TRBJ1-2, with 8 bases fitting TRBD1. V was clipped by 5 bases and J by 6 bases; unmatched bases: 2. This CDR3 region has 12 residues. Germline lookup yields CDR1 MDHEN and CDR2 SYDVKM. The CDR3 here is CASSRGQDGYTF. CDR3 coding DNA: TGTGCCAGCAGTCGGGGACAGGATGGCTACACCTTC.

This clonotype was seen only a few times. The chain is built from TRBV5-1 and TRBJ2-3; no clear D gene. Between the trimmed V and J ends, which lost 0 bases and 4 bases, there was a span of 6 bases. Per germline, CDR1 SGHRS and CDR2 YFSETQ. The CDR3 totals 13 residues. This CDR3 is CASSLGRADTQYF. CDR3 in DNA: TGCGCCAGCAGCTTGGGAAGGGCAGATACGCAGTATTTT.

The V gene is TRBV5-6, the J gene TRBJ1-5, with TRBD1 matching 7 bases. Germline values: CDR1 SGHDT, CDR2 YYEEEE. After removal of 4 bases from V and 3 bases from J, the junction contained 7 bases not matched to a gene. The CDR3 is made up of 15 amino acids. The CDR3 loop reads CASSIGGTYNQPQHF. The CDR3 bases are TGTGCCAGCAGCATAGGGGGCACTTACAATCAGCCCCAGCATTTT.

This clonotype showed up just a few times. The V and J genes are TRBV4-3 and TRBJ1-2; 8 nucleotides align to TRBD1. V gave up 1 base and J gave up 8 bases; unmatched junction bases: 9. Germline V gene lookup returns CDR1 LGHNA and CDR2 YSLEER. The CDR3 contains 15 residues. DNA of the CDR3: TGCGCCAGCAGCCAAGTACCAGGGGGCGTGCGGGGCTACACCTTC. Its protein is CASSQVPGGVRGYTF.

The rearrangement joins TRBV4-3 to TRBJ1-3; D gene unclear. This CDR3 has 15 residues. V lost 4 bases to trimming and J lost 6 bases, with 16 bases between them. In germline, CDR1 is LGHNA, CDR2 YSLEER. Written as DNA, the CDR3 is TGCGCCAGCAGCCCCTTCGTGTACGTGGAAAACACCATATATTTT. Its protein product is CASSPFVYVENTIYF.

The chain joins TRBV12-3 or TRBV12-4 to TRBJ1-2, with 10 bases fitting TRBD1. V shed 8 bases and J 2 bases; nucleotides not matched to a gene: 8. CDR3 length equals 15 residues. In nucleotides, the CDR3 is TGTGCCAGCTCCTTTCCGGGACAGGGGAACTATGGCTACACCTTC. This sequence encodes CASSFPGQGNYGYTF.

The CDR3 spells CSVDDQRVETQYF. CDR3 sequence (DNA): TGCAGCGTTGATGACCAGCGGGTGGAGACCCAGTACTTC. This rearrangement joins TRBV29-1 to TRBJ2-5; D may be TRBD2 (6 bases). V gave up 3 bases and J gave up 5 bases, with 13 bases separating them. Looked up from germline, CDR1 is SQVTM and CDR2 is ANQGSEA. The CDR3 runs to 13 residues. Based on the CDR3 plus reference TRBV29-1 and TRBJ2-5, the full variable domain is SAVISQKPSRDICQRGTSLTIQCQVDSQVTMMFWYRQQPGQSLTLIATANQGSEATYESGFVIDKFPISRPNLTFSTLTVSNMSPEDSSIYLCSVDDQRVETQYFGPGTRLLVL.

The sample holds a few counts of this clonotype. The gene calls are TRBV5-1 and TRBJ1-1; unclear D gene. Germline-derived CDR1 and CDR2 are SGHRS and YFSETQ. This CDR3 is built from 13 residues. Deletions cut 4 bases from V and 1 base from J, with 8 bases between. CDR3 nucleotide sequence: TGCGCCAGCAGCGCCGGGTCGAACACTGAAGCTTTCTTT. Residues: CASSAGSNTEAFF.

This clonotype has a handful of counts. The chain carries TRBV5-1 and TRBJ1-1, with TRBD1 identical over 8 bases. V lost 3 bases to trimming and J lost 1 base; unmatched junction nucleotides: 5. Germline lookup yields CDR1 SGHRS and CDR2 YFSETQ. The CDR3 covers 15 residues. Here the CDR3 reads CASSWDRISNTEAFF. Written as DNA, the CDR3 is TGCGCCAGCAGCTGGGACAGGATCTCGAACACTGAAGCTTTCTTT.